This TCR beta chain appears in the sequencing data of a study of CD8+CD57+ T cells in acquired aplastic anemia. Study conclusions and caveats: Sharing between patients and controls was observed for 25 to 30 CD8+ CDR3 sequences.

This CDR3 is built from 17 residues. V was pared by 7 bases and J by 1 base, with 8 bases of the junction left unmatched. Germline CDR1 SGHNT, CDR2 YENEEA. Genomic DNA constituted the template upon which TCR beta VDJ and CDR3 profiling was performed. TCRdb analysed the reads with MiXCR anew, one entry per CDR3 protein. The sample contains over 250,000 distinct CDR3 sequences, 45% to 65% of which appear only once. This clonotype was observed at least ten times. Its antigen remains unidentified. CD8+CD57+ cell expansion had been shown by flow cytometry in patients chosen for sequencing. The V gene is TRBV11-3, the J gene TRBJ2-2; TRBD2 agrees at 11 bases. The sequenced sample was sorted CD4+, CD8+, or CD8+CD57+ T cells (not recorded which) from PBMCs. The sequence was collected from a human donor with aplastic anemia. The CDR3 DNA is TGTGCCAGCACCACCGGGGGACTAGCGGTGAACACCGGGGAGCTGTTTTTT. Protein: CASTTGGLAVNTGELFF.